This TCR beta chain was obtained from a study of OX40 agonist ivuxolimab in advanced cancers. This clone occurred once. The target antigen is unknown. With autoimmune disease history or systemic immunosuppression, patients were excluded. Data came from immunoSEQ multiplex PCR; TCRdb stores just in-frame clones and leaves some out. The sample has under 55,000 clones; roughly 91% are singletons. Findings of the study overall: Low normalized clonal expansion also occurred in some nonresponding patients. Expanded clones tended on average to be more numerous among CD8+ T cells than CD4+.

CDR1 and CDR2 (germline): SGHVS, FNYEAQ. This CDR3 is 17 amino acids long. V was pared by 2 bases and J by 4 bases, with 15 bases between. The receptor was derived from an adult with an advanced solid tumor such as melanoma, head and neck, liver or kidney cancer. This material consisted of CD4+ or CD8+ T cells sorted from blood, taken in a trial of the OX40 agonist ivuxolimab. V gene TRBV7-6 combines with J gene TRBJ2-6; TRBD2 might be the D (6 bases). Written as DNA, the CDR3 is TGTGCCAGCAGCTTATGGTTGGGGGGATCCGGGGCCAACGTCCTGACTTTC. It specifies CASSLWLGGSGANVLTF.